The present TCR beta chain was sequenced within a study of shared clonotypes between healthy human individuals. On the study more broadly: CD4 naive and memory got three plates each, CD8 naive two, CD8 memory one.

The germline V gene has CDR1 SNHLY and CDR2 FYNNEI. Deletions cut 3 bases from V and 4 bases from J, with 16 bases between. The CDR3 is 16 amino acids. Cells designated naive CD8 were CD45RO-negative and were positively selected for CCR7, with terminally differentiated effector memory CD45RA+ cells excluded. Per the study methods: There were no quality scores in the junction-only immunoSEQ sequences, so filtering differed. Assay: immunoSEQ multiplex PCR; the TCRdb copy retains only in-frame clones and omits some. The D gene and trimming were derived from the DNA, and the V and J assignments and clone size from that table. This table has about 2,100,000 clones, 85% to 95% appearing once.

The chain has TRBV2 and TRBJ1-5; the D is unclear. The sample consisted of naive CD8+ T cells from PBMCs. The source is a man aged 18 to 29 in good health. Some clones in this sample may be carry-over from other donors' samples. For the CDR3, the DNA is TGTGCCAGCAGTGACCGTAGGGCACCTGGGAATCAGCCCCAGCATTTT. Protein product: CASSDRRAPGNQPQHF.